This T cell receptor (beta chain) was recorded in a study of T cell responses to AZD1222 COVID-19 vaccine. Produced via immunoSEQ multiplex PCR; TCRdb's table is partial and in-frame only. Here the sample spans 100,000 to 150,000 clones, around 85% being singletons. This sequence was found in an adult who received the AZD1222 COVID-19 vaccine. Source: peripheral blood, taken 28 days after the second AZD1222 dose.

As DNA, the CDR3 is TGTGCCTGGAGTGTAGGTGGGACAGGGCAAACTGAAGCTTTCTTT. Translating gives CAWSVGGTGQTEAFF. This chain uses TRBV30 with TRBJ1-1; 9 bases are a match to TRBD1. Trimming at V came to 0 bases and at J to 5 bases, leaving 7 bases not matched to a gene. Germline-derived CDR1 and CDR2 are GTSNPN and SVGIG (reference sequence). The CDR3 is made up of 15 amino acids.